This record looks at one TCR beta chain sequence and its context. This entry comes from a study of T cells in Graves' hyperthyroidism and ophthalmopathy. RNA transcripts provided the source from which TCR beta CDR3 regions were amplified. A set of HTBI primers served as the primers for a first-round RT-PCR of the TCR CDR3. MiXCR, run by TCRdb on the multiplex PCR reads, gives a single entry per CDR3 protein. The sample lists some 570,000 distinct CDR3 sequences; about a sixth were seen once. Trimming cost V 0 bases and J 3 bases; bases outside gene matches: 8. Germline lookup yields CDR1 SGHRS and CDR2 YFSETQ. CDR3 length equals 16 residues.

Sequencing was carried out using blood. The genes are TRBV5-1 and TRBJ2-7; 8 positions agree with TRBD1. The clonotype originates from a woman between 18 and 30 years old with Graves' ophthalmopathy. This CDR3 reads CASSLVLGQANYEQYF. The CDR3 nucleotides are TGCGCCAGCAGCTTGGTTTTGGGACAGGCCAACTACGAGCAGTACTTC.